This T cell receptor (beta chain) appears in the sequencing data of a study of OX40 agonist ivuxolimab in advanced cancers. Study-wide background: Under the entry rules, prior anti-PD-1, anti-PD-L1 or anti-CTLA-4 therapy was allowed, and more than 35% had some.

Looked up from germline, CDR1 is MNHEY and CDR2 is SMNVEV (reference sequence). The CDR3 contains 13 residues. Germline trimming cut 7 bases from V and 7 bases from J; bases unmatched to any gene: 6. The data were produced by immunoSEQ multiplex PCR, yet TCRdb's version contains in-frame clones alone and is incomplete. Among tens of thousands of clones listed, 70% to 90% were seen once. The genes are TRBV27 and TRBJ2-4, with 8 positions matching TRBD1. Sequencing used CD4+ or CD8+ T cells sorted from blood, obtained in a trial of the OX40 agonist ivuxolimab. This receptor was identified in an adult with an advanced solid tumor such as melanoma, head and neck, liver or kidney cancer. The CDR3 region is CASTRTGMNIQYF. In DNA form, the CDR3 reads TGTGCCAGCACCCGGACAGGGATGAACATTCAGTACTTC.